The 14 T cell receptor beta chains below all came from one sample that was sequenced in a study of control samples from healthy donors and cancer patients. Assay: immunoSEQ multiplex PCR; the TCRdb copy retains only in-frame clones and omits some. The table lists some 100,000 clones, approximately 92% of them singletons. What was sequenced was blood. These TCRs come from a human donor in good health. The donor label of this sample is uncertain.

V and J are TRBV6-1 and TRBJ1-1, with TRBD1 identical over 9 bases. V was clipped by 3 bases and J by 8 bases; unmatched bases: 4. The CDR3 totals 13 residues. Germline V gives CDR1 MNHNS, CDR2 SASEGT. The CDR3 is CASSDGTGLEAFF. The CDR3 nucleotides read TGTGCCAGCAGTGACGGGACAGGGCTCGAAGCTTTCTTT.

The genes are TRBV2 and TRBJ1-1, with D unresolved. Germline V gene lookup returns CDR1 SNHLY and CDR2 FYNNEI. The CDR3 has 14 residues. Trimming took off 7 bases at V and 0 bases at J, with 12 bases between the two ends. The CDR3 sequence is CASNSAELNTEAFF. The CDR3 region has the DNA TGTGCCAGCAATTCGGCAGAATTGAACACTGAAGCTTTCTTT.

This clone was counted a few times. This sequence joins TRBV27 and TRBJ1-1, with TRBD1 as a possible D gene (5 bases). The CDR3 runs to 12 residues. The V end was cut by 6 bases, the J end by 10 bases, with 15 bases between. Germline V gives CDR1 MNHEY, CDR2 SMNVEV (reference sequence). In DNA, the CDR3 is TGTGCCAGCAGCCGTGGGAGGGGAGGAGCTTTCTTT. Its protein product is CASSRGRGGAFF.

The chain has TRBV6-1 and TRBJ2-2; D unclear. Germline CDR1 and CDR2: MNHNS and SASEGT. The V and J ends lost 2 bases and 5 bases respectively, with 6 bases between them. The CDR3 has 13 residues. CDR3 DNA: TGTGCCAGCAGTGAACCGGGTACCGGGGAGCTGTTTTTT. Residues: CASSEPGTGELFF.

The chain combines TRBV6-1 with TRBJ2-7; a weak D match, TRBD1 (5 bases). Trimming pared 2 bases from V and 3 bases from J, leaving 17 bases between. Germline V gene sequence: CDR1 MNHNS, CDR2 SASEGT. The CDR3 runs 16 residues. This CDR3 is CASSELWAGKVYEQYF. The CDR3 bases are TGTGCCAGCAGTGAATTGTGGGCAGGGAAGGTCTACGAGCAGTACTTC.

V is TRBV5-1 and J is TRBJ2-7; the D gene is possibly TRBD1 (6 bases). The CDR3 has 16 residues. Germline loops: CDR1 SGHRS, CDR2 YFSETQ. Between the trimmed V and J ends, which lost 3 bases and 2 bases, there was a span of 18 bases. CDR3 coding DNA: TGCGCCAGCAGCTGGAGTACGGACAGTCCCACCTACGAGCAGTACTTC. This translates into CASSWSTDSPTYEQYF. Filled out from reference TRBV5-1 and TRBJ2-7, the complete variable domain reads KAGVTQTPRYLIKTRGQQVTLSCSPISGHRSVSWYQQTPGQGLQFLFEYFSETQRNKGNFPGRFSGRQFSNSRSEMNVSTLELGDSALYLCASSWSTDSPTYEQYFGPGTRLTVT.

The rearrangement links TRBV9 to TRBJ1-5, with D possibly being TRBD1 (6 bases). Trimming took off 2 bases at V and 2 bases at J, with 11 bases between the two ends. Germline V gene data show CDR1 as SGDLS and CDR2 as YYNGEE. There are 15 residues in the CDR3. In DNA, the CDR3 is TGTGCCAGCAGCGTGGGGGAGGGGGGCAATCAGCCCCAGCATTTT. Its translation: CASSVGEGGNQPQHF. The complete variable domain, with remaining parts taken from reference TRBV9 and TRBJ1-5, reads DSGVTQTPKHLITATGQRVTLRCSPRSGDLSVYWYQQSLDQGLQFLIQYYNGEERAKGNILERFSAQQFPDLHSELNLSSLELGDSALYFCASSVGEGGNQPQHFGDGTRLSIL.

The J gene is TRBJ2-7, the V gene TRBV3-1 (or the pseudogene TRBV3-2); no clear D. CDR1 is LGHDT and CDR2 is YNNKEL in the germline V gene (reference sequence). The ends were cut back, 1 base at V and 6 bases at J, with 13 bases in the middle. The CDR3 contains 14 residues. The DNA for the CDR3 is TGTGCCAGCAGCCAAGGGGCAGGATATGGCGAGCAGTACGTC. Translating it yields CASSQGAGYGEQYV.

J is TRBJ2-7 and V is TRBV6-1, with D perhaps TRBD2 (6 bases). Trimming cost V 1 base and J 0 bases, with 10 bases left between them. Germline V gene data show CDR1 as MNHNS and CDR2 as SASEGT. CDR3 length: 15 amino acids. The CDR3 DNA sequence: TGTGCCAGCAGTGAAGTGGAGGGAACCTCCTACGAGCAGTACTTC. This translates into CASSEVEGTSYEQYF.

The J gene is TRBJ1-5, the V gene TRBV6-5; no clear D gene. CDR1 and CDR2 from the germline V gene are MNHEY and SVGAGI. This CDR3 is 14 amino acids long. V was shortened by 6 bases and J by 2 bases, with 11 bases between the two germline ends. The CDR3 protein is CASRLTSGNQPQHF. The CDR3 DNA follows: TGTGCCAGCAGGCTTACAAGTGGCAATCAGCCCCAGCATTTT.

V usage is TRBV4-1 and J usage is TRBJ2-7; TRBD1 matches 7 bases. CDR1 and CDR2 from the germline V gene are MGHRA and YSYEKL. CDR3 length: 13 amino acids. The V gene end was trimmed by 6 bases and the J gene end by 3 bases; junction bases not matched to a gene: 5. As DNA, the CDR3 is TGCGCCAGCAGTGGGACAGAGCGCTACGAGCAGTACTTC. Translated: CASSGTERYEQYF.

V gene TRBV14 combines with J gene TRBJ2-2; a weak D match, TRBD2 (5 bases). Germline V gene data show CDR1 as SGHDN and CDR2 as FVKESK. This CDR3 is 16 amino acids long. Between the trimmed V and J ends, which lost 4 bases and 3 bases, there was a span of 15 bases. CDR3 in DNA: TGTGCCAGCAGCCCTCTCCCGGGGTCGGACACCGGGGAGCTGTTTTTT. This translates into CASSPLPGSDTGELFF.

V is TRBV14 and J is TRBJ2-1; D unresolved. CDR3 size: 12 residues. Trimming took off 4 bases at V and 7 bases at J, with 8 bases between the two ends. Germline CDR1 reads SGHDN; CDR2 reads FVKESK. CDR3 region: CASSRHWNEQFF. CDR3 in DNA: TGTGCCAGCAGCCGACACTGGAATGAGCAGTTCTTC.

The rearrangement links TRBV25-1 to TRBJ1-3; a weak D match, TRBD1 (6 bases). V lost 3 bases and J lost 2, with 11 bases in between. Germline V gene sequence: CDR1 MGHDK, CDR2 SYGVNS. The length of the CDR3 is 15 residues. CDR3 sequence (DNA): TGTGCCAGCAGTGAGAGGCGGACAGCTGGAAACACCATATATTTT. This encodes CASSERRTAGNTIYF. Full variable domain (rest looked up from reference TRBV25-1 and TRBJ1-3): EADIYQTPRYLVIGTGKKITLECSQTMGHDKMYWYQQDPGMELHLIHYSYGVNSTEKGDLSSESTVSRIRTEHFPLTLESARPSHTSQYLCASSERRTAGNTIYFGEGSWLTVV.